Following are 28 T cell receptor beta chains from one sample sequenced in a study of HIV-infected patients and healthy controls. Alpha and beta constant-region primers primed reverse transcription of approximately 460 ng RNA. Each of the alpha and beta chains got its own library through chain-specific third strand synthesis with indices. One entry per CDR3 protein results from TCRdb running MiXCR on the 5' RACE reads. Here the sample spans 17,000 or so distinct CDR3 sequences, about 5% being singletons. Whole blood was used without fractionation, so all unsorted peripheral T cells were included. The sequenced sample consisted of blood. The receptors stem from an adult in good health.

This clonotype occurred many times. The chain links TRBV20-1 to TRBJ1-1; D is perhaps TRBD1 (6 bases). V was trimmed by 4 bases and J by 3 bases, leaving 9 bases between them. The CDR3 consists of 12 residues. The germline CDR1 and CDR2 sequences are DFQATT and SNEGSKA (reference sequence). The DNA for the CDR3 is TGCAGTGCTATCGGGGGCCACACTGAAGCTTTCTTT. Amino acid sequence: CSAIGGHTEAFF.

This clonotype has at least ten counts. CDR3 bases: TGTGCCAGCACCAAAACCCCAGGGGACCGCACAGATACGCAGTATTTT. This translates into CASTKTPGDRTDTQYF. The rearrangement joins TRBV7-2 to TRBJ2-3, with D perhaps TRBD1 (6 bases). The CDR3 runs to 16 residues. The germline gives CDR1 SGHTA, CDR2 FQGNSA. Trimming took 7 bases from V and 1 from J, leaving 18 bases between them.

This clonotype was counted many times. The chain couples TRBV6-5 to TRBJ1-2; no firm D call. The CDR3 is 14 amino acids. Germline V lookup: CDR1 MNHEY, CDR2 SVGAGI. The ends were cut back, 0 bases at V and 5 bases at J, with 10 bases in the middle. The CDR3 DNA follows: TGTGCCAGCAGTTACTCGTCAGGCTTATATGGCTACACCTTC. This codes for CASSYSSGLYGYTF.

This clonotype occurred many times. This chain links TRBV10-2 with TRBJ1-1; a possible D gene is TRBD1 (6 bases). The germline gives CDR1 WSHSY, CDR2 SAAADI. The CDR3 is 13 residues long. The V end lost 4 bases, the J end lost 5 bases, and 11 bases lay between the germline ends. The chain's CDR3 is CASSGGAGTEAFF. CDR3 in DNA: TGCGCCAGCAGTGGGGGGGCAGGGACTGAAGCTTTCTTT.

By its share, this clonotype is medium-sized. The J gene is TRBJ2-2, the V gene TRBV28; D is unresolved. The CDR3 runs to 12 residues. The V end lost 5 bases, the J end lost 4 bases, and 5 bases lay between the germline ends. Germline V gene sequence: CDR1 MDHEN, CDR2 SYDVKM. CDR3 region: CASSLTTGELFF. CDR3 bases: TGTGCCAGCAGTCTCACCACCGGGGAGCTGTTTTTT.

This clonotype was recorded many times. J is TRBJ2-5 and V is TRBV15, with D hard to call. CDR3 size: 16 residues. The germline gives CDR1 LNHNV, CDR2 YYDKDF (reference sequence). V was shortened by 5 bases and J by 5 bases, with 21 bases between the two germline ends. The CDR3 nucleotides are TGTGCCACCAGCCCCAAAGTCCGGGTCAAAGGGGAGACCCAGTACTTC. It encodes CATSPKVRVKGETQYF.

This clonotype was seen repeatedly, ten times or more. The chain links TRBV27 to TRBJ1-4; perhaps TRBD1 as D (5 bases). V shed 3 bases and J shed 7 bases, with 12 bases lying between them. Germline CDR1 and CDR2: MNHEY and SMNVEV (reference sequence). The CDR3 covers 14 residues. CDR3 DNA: TGTGCCAGCAGTTTCTGGGGGGAGGGTGAAAAACTGTTTTTT. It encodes CASSFWGEGEKLFF. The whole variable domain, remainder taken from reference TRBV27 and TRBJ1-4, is EAQVTQNPRYLITVTGKKLTVTCSQNMNHEYMSWYRQDPGLGLRQIYYSMNVEVTDKGDVPEGYKVSRKEKRNFPLILESPSPNQTSLYFCASSFWGEGEKLFFGSGTQLSVL.

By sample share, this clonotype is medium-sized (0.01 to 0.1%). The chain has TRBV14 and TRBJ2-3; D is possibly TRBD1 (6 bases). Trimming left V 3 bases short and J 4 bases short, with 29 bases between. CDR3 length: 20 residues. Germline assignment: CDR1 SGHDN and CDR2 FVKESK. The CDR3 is CASSQLYRRPTGHLPDTQYF. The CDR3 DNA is TGTGCCAGCAGCCAGCTCTACCGTAGACCAACAGGGCACTTACCAGATACGCAGTATTTT. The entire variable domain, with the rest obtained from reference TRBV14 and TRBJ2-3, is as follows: EAGVTQFPSHSVIEKGQTVTLRCDPISGHDNLYWYRRVMGKEIKFLLHFVKESKQDESGMPNNRFLAERTGGTYSTLKVQPAELEDSGVYFCASSQLYRRPTGHLPDTQYFGPGTRLTVL.

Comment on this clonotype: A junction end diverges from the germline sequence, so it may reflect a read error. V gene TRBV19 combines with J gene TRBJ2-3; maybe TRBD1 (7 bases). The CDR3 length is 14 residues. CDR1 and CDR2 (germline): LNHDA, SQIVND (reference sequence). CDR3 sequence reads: CASSQPGQTRIGNF. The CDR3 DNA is TGTGCCAGTAGCCAGCCGGGACAGACTAGAATCGGGAATTTT.

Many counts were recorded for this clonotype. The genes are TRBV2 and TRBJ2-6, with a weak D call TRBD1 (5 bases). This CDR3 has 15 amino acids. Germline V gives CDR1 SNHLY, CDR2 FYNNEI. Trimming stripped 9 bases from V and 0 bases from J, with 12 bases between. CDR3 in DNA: TGTGCCAGGGGGTCTGGGGCCTCTGGGGCCAACGTCCTGACTTTC. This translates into CARGSGASGANVLTF.

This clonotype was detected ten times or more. The CDR3 nucleotides are TGCGCCAGTTCCCCCGGGTTAGGCAATCAGCCCCAGCATTTT. It is translated as CASSPGLGNQPQHF. The chain employs TRBV5-1 and TRBJ1-5, with D unresolved. Germline assignment: CDR1 SGHRS and CDR2 YFSETQ. CDR3 length: 14 residues. Between the trimmed V and J ends, which lost 8 bases and 2 bases, there was a span of 14 bases. Variable domain in full (rest from reference TRBV5-1 and TRBJ1-5): KAGVTQTPRYLIKTRGQQVTLSCSPISGHRSVSWYQQTPGQGLQFLFEYFSETQRNKGNFPGRFSGRQFSNSRSEMNVSTLELGDSALYLCASSPGLGNQPQHFGDGTRLSIL.

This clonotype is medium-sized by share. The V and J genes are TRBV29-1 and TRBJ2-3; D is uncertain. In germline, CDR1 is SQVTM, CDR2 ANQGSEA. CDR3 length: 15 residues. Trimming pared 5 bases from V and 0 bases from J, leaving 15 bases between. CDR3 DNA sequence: TGCAGCGTTTCCCCGACCGGCTCTAGCACAGATACGCAGTATTTT. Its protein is CSVSPTGSSTDTQYF.

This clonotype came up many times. The CDR3 region has the DNA TGTGCCAGCAGTTTAACGACACACGCCGTGAGCGGCTACACCTTC. Protein sequence: CASSLTTHAVSGYTF. The chain employs TRBV27 and TRBJ1-2; D unclear. V lost 2 bases to trimming and J lost 8 bases, with 18 bases between them. Germline V lookup: CDR1 MNHEY, CDR2 SMNVEV (reference sequence). CDR3 length: 15 amino acids.

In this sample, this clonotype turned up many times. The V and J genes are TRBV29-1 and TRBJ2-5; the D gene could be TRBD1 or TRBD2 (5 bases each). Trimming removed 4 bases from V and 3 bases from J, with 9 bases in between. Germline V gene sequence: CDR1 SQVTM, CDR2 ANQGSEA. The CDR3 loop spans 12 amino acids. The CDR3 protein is CSVVGTEETQYF. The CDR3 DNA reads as TGCAGCGTTGTTGGGACGGAAGAGACCCAGTACTTC.

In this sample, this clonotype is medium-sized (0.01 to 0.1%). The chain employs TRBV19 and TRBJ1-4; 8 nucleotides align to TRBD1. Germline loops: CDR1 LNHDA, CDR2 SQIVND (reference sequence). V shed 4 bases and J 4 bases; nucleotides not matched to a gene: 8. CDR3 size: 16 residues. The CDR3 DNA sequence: TGTGCCAGTAGTACCGGGACAGGTTCGGGTAATGAAAAACTGTTTTTT. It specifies CASSTGTGSGNEKLFF.

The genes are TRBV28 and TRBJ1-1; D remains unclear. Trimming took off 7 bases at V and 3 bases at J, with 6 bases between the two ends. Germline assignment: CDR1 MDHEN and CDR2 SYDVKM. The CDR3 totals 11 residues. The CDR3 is CASNQDTEAFF. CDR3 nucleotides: TGTGCCAGCAACCAGGACACTGAAGCTTTCTTT.

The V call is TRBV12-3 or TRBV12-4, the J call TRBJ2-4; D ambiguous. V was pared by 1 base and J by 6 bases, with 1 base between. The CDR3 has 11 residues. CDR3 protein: CASSLGNIQYF. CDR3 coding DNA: TGTGCCAGCAGTTTAGGAAACATTCAGTACTTC.

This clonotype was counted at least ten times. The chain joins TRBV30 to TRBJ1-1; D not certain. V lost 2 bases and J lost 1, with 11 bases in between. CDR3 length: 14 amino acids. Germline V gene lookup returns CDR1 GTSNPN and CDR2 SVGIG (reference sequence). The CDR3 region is CAWSRGQQNTEAFF. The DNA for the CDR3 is TGTGCCTGGAGTCGAGGGCAGCAGAACACTGAAGCTTTCTTT.

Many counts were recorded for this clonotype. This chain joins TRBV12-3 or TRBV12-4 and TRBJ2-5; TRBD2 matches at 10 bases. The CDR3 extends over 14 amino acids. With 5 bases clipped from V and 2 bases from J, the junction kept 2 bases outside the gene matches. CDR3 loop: CASSTSGAQETQYF. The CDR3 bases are TGTGCCAGCAGTACTAGCGGGGCACAAGAGACCCAGTACTTC.

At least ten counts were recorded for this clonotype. As DNA, the CDR3 is TGTGCCAGCTCACCCGGGACCCTAGCCAAAAACATTCAGTACTTC. Amino acids: CASSPGTLAKNIQYF. This chain links TRBV18 with TRBJ2-4; D is possibly TRBD1 or TRBD2 (5 bases each). CDR3 length: 15 residues. CDR1 KGHSH and CDR2 LQKENI come from the germline V gene. The V gene lost 3 bases and the J gene lost 0 bases, with 9 bases spanning the gap. Combining the CDR3 with reference TRBV18 and TRBJ2-4 gives the whole variable domain NAGVMQNPRHLVRRRGQEARLRCSPMKGHSHVYWYRQLPEEGLKFMVYLQKENIIDESGMPKERFSAEFPKEGPSILRIQQVVRGDSAAYFCASSPGTLAKNIQYFGAGTRLSVL.

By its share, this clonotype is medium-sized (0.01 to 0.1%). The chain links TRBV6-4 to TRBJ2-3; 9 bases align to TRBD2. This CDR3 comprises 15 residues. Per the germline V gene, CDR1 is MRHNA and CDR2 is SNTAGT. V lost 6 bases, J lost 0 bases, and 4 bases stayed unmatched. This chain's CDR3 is CASSRSGGSTDTQYF. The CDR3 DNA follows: TGTGCCAGCAGCCGTAGCGGGGGAAGCACAGATACGCAGTATTTT.

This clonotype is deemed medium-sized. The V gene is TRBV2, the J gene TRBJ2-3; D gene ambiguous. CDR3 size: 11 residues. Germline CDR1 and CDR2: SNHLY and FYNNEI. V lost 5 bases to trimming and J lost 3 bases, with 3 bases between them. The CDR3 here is CASSTTDTQYF. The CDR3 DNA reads TGTGCCAGCAGTACTACAGATACGCAGTATTTT.

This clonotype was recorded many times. CDR3 loop: CASSPRFGETQYF. The CDR3 DNA reads TGTGCCAGCAGCCCTCGTTTTGGAGAGACCCAGTACTTC. V gene TRBV14 combines with J gene TRBJ2-5; no clear D. The CDR3 is 13 amino acids. The V gene's germline CDR1 is SGHDN and CDR2 FVKESK. Trimming left V 4 bases short and J 4 bases short, with 10 bases between.

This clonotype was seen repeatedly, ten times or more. CDR3: CASSSGTRTDVDYNEQFF. In DNA form, the CDR3 reads TGTGCCAGCAGTTCAGGGACCCGGACCGACGTAGATTACAATGAGCAGTTCTTC. The chain links TRBV6-2 or TRBV6-3 to TRBJ2-1; either TRBD1 or TRBD2 may fit D (5 bases each). Trimming pared 4 bases from V and 4 bases from J, leaving 23 bases between. The CDR3 extends over 18 amino acids. Germline CDR1 is MNHEY and CDR2 is SVGEGT.

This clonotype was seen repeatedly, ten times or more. Written as DNA, the CDR3 is TGTGCCACCAGTGATCCGCGAATGGTCTTAGGGCAAGAGACCCAGTACTTC. It codes for CATSDPRMVLGQETQYF. The V gene is TRBV24-1, the J gene TRBJ2-5; unclear D gene. The V gene lost 3 bases and the J gene lost 2 bases, with 18 bases spanning the gap. CDR3 length: 17 amino acids. Germline CDR1 and CDR2: KGHDR and SFDVKD.

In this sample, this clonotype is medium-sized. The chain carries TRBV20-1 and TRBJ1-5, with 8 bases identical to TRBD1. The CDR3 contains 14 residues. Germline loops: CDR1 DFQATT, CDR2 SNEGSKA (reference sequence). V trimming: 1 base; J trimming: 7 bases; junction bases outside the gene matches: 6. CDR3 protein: CSARGTGLRQPQHF. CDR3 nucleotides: TGCAGTGCTAGAGGGACAGGGCTTCGACAGCCCCAGCATTTT.

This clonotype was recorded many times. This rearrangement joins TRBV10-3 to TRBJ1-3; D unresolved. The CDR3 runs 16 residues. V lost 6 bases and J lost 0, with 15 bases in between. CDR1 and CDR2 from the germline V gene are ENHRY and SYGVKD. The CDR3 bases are TGTGCCATCAGCGCCGTCCGACAACCCTCTGGAAACACCATATATTTT. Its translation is CAISAVRQPSGNTIYF.

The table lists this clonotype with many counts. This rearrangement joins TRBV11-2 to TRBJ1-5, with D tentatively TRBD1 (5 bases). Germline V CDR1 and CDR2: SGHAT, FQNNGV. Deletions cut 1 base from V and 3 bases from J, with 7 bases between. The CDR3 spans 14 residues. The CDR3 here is CASSLAGNNQPQHF. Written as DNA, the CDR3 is TGTGCCAGCAGCTTAGCAGGGAACAATCAGCCCCAGCATTTT.